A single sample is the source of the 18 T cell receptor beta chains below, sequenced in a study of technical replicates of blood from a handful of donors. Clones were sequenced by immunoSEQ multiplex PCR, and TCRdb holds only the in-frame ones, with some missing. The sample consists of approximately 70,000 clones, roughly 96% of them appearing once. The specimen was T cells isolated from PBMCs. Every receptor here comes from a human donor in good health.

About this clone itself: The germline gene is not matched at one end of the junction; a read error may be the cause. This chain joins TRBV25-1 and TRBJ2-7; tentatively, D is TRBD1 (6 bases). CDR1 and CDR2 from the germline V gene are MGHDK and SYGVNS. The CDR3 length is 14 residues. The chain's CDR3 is CASSGGAGQSPSDF. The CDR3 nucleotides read TGTGCCAGCAGTGGAGGGGCAGGACAGTCTCCTTCGGACTTC.

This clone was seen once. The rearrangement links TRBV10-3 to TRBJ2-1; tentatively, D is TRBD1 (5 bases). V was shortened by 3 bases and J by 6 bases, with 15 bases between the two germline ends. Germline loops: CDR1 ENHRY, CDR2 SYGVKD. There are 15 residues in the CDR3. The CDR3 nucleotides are TGTGCCATCAGTGATCCCCGGGCTCAGGGCAATGAGCAGTTCTTC. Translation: CAISDPRAQGNEQFF.

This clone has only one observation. DNA of the CDR3: TGTGCCAGCGCAGAAACGAACACTGAAGCTTTCTTT. Translated: CASAETNTEAFF. The chain couples TRBV5-8 to TRBJ1-1; D unclear. The CDR3 extends over 12 amino acids. Trimming cost V 7 bases and J 1 base, with 8 bases left between them. From germline, CDR1 is SGHTS and CDR2 YDEGEE.

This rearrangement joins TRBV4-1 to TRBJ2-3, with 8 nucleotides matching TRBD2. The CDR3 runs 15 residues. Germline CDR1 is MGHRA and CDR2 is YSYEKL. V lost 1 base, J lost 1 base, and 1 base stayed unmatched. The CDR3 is CASSQAGGGTDTQYF. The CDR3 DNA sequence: TGCGCCAGCAGCCAAGCGGGAGGGGGCACAGATACGCAGTATTTT.

CDR3 amino acids: CASSYSGQVYGYTF. CDR3 sequence (DNA): TGTGCCAGCAGTTACTCGGGACAGGTGTATGGCTACACCTTC. The V call is TRBV6-5, the J call TRBJ1-2; 8 nucleotides agree with TRBD1. Trimming removed 0 bases from V and 5 bases from J; junction bases left unmatched: 2. This CDR3 has 14 residues. Germline values: CDR1 MNHEY, CDR2 SVGAGI.

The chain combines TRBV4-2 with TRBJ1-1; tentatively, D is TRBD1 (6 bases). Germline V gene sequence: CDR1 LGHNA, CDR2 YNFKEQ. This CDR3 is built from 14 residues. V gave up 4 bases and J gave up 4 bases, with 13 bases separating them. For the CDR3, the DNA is TGTGCCAGCAGCCCAAGAGGACAGATCACTGAAGCTTTCTTT. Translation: CASSPRGQITEAFF.

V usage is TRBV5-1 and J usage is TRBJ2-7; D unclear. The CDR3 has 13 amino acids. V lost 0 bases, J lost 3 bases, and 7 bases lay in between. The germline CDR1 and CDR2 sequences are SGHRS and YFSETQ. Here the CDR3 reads CASSLDSLYEQYF. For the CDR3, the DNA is TGCGCCAGCAGCTTGGACAGTCTCTACGAGCAGTACTTC.

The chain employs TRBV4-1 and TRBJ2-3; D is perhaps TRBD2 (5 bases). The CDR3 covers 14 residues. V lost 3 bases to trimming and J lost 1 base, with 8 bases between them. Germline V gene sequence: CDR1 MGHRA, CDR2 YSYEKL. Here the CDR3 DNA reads TGCGCCAGCAGCCAGGGAGTCGGCACAGATACGCAGTATTTT. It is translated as CASSQGVGTDTQYF.

The CDR3 DNA reads TGTGCCAGCAGCCAGGACAGGGCACACACTGAAGCTTTCTTT. Translation gives CASSQDRAHTEAFF. The V call is TRBV7-9, the J call TRBJ1-1, with 8 bases aligning to TRBD1. The J segment lost 3 bases and the V segment lost 5 bases, leaving 5 bases of the junction unmatched. There are 14 residues in the CDR3. Looked up from germline, CDR1 is SEHNR and CDR2 is FQNEAQ (reference sequence).

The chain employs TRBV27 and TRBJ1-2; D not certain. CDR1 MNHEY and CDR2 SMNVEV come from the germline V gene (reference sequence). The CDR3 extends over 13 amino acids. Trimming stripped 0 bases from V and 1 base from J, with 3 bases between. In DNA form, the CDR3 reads TGTGCCAGCAGTTTATCTCGTAACTATGGCTACACCTTC. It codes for CASSLSRNYGYTF.

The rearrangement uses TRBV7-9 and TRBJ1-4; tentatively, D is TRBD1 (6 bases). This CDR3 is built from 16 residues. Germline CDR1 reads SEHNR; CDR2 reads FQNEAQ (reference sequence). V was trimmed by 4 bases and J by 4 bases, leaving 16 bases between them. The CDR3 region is CASSSVEGGINEKLFF. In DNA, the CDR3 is TGTGCCAGCAGCTCCGTGGAAGGGGGAATTAATGAAAAACTGTTTTTT.

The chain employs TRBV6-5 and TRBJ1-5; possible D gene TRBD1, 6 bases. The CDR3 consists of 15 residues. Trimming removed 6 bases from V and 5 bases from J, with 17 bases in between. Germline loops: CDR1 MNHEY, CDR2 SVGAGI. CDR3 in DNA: TGTGCCAGCAGCCCGGGACCGCGGGGGCATCAGCCCCAGCATTTT. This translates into CASSPGPRGHQPQHF.

The CDR3 reads CAISDVSGEETQYF. Written as DNA, the CDR3 is TGTGCCATCAGTGATGTGTCAGGGGAAGAGACCCAGTACTTC. The chain combines TRBV10-3 with TRBJ2-5; tentative D call: TRBD1 (6 bases). V lost 3 bases and J 3 bases, leaving 11 bases between the germline ends. Per the germline V gene, CDR1 is ENHRY and CDR2 is SYGVKD. The CDR3 consists of 14 residues.

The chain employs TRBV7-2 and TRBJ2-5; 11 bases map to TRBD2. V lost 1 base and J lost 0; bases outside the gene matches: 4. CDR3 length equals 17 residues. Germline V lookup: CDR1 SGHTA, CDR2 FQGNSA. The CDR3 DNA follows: TGTGCCAGCAGCTTAGATCTGGGACTAGCGGACCAAGAGACCCAGTACTTC. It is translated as CASSLDLGLADQETQYF.

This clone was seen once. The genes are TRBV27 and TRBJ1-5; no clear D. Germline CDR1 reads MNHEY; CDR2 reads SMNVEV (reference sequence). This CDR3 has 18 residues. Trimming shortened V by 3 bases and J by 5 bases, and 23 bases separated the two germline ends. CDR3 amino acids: CASSLSMPGFARDQPQHF. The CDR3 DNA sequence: TGTGCCAGCAGTTTGTCGATGCCGGGGTTTGCCAGAGATCAGCCCCAGCATTTT.

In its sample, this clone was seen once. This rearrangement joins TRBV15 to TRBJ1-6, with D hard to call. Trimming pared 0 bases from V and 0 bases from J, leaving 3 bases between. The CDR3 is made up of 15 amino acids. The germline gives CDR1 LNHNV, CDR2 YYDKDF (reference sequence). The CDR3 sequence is CATSRDSSYNSPLHF. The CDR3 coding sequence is TGTGCCACCAGCAGAGATAGCTCCTATAATTCACCCCTCCACTTT. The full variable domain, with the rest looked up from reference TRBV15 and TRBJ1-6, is DAMVIQNPRYQVTQFGKPVTLSCSQTLNHNVMYWYQQKSSQAPKLLFHYYDKDFNNEADTPDNFQSRRPNTSFCFLDIRSPGLGDTAMYLCATSRDSSYNSPLHFGNGTRLTVT.

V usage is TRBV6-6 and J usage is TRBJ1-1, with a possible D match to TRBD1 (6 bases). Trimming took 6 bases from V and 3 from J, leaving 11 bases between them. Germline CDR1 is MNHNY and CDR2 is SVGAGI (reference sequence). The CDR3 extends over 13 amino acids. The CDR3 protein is CASRRQDYTEAFF. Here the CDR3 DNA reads TGTGCCAGCAGGAGACAGGACTACACTGAAGCTTTCTTT.

For the CDR3, the DNA is TGTGCCAGCAGCTCTGCCCGGGACAGGGGCGTCCACGAGCAGTACTTC. It encodes CASSSARDRGVHEQYF. The gene calls are TRBV7-9 and TRBJ2-7; 10 bases agree with TRBD1. Trimming at V came to 4 bases and at J to 5 bases, leaving 11 bases not matched to a gene. The CDR3 totals 16 residues. CDR1 is SEHNR and CDR2 is FQNEAQ in the germline V gene (reference sequence).